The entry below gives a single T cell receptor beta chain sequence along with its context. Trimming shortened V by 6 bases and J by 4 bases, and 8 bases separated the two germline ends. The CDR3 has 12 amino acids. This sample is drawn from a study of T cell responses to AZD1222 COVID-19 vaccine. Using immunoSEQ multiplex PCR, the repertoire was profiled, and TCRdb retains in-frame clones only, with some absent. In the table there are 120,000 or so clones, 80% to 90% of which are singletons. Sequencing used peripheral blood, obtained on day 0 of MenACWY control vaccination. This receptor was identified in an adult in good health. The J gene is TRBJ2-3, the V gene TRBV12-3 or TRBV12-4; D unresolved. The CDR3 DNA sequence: TGTGCCAGCAGCCCGTTCCCAGATACGCAGTATTTT. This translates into CASSPFPDTQYF.